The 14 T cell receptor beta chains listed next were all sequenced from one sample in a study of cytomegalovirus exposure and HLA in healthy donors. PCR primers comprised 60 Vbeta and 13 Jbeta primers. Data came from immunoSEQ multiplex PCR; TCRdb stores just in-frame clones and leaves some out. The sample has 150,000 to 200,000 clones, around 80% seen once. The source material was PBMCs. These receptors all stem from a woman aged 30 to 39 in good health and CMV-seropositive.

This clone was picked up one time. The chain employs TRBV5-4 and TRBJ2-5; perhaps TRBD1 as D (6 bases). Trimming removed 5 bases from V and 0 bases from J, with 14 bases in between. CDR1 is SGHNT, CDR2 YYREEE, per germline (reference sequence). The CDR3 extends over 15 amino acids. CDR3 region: CASRPGHLDQETQYF. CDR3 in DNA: TGTGCCAGCAGACCGGGACACCTAGACCAAGAGACCCAGTACTTC.

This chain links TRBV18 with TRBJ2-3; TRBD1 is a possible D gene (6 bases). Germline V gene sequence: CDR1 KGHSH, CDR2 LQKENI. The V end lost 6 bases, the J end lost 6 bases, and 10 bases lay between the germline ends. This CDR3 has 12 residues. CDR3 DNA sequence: TGTGCCAGCTCGGTCGGACAGGATACGCAGTATTTT. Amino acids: CASSVGQDTQYF.

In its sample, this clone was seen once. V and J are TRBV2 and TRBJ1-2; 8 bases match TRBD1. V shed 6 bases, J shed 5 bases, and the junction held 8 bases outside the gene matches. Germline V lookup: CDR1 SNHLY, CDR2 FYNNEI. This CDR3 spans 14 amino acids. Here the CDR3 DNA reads TGTGCCAGCAGAGCCGGGACAGGCTTTTATGGCTACACCTTC. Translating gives CASRAGTGFYGYTF.

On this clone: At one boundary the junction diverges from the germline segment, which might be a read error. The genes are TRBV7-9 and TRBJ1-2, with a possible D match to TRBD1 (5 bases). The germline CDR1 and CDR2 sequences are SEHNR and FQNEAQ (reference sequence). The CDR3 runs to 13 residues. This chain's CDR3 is CSSSFVVGDGYTF. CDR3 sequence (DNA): TGTTCCAGCAGCTTCGTAGTAGGGGATGGCTACACCTTC.

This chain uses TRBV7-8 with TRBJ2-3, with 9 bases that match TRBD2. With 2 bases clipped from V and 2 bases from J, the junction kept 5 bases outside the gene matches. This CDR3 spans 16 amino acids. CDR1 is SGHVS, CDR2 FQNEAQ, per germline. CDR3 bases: TGTGCCAGCAGCTTAAAGGCGGGAGGGCCCACAGATACGCAGTATTTT. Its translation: CASSLKAGGPTDTQYF.

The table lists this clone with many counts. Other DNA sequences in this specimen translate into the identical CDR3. CDR3 sequence: CASSQDRNTEAFF. DNA for the CDR3: TGCGCCAGCAGCCAAGACAGGAACACTGAAGCTTTCTTT. V gene TRBV4-3 combines with J gene TRBJ1-1; the D is unclear. Germline V gene sequence: CDR1 LGHNA, CDR2 YSLEER. The germline V and J ends were trimmed by 0 bases and 1 base, with 3 bases remaining between them. The CDR3 consists of 13 residues.

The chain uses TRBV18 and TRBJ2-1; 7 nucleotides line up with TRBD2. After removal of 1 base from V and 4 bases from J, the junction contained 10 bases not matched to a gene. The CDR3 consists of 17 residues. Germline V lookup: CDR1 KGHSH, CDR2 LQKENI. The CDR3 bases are TGTGCCAGCTCACCACGGGTAGTAGCGGGTGCTTACAATGAGCAGTTCTTC. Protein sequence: CASSPRVVAGAYNEQFF. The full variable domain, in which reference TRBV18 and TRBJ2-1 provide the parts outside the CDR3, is NAGVMQNPRHLVRRRGQEARLRCSPMKGHSHVYWYRQLPEEGLKFMVYLQKENIIDESGMPKERFSAEFPKEGPSILRIQQVVRGDSAAYFCASSPRVVAGAYNEQFFGPGTRLTVL.

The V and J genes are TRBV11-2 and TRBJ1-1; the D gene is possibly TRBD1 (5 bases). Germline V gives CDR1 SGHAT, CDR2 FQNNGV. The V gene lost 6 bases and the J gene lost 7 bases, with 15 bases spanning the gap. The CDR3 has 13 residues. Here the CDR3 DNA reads TGTGCCAGCAGTGTTTTCGGACAAGATGAAGCTTTCTTT. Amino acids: CASSVFGQDEAFF.

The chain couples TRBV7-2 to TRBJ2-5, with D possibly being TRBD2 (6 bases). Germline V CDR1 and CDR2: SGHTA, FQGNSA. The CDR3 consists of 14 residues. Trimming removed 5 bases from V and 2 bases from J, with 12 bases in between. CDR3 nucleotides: TGTGCCAGCAGCCCACCGGGACTTCAAGAGACCCAGTACTTC. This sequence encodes CASSPPGLQETQYF.

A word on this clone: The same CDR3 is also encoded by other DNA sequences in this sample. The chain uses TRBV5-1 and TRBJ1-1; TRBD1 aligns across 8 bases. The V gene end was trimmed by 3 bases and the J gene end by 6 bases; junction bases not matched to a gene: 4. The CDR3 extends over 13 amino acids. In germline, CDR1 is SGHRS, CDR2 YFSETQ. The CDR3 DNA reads TGCGCCAGCAGCTACGACAGGGGCCCTGAAGCTTTCTTT. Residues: CASSYDRGPEAFF.

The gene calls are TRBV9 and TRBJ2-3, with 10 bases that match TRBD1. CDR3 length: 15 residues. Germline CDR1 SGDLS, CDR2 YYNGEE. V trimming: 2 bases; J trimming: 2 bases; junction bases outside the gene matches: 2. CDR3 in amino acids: CASSVGQGYTDTQYF. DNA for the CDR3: TGTGCCAGCAGCGTGGGACAGGGGTACACAGATACGCAGTATTTT.

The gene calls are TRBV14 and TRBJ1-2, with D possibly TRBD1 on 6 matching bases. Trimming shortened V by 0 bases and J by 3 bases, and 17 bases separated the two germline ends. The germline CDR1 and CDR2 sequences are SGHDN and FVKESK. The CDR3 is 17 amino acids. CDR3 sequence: CASSQDAAGGGHYGYTF. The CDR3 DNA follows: TGTGCCAGCAGCCAAGATGCGGCGGGCGGGGGCCACTATGGCTACACCTTC.

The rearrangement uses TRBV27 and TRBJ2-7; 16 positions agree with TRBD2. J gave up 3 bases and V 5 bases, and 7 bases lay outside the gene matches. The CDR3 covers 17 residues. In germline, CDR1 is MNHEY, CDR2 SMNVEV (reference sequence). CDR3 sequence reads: CASSRGTSGRGGYEQYF. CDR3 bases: TGTGCCAGCAGTAGAGGGACTAGCGGGAGGGGAGGCTACGAGCAGTACTTC.

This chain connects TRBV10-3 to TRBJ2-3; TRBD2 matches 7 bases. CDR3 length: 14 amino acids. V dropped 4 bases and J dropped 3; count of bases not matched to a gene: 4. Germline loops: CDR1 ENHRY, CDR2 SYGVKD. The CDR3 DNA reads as TGTGCCATCAGTGGTGCGGGAGTGACAGATACGCAGTATTTT. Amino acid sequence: CAISGAGVTDTQYF.